This T cell receptor (beta chain) was retrieved from a study of spatial heterogeneity in lung cancer. The CDR3 is made up of 15 amino acids. CDR1 MNHEY and CDR2 SMNVEV come from the germline V gene (reference sequence). The V gene lost 2 bases and the J gene lost 5 bases, with 16 bases spanning the gap. Time point given: blood at routine non-recurrence follow-up after resection. A single record per CDR3 protein comes from TCRdb applying MiXCR to the 5' RACE reads. The sample contains roughly 120,000 distinct CDR3 sequences, 9.5% to 14% of which appear only once. This sequence originates from a female donor with early-stage non-small cell lung cancer. This sample comprised PBMCs, obtained at follow-up. The chain combines TRBV27 with TRBJ2-7; a possible D gene is TRBD2 (5 bases). The CDR3 nucleotides read TGTGCCAGCAGTTTACGGGGTCTTGGTCGCGACGAGCAGTACTTC. Encoded protein: CASSLRGLGRDEQYF.